The 28 T cell receptor beta chains reported below all come from one sample, sequenced in a study of cytomegalovirus exposure and HLA in healthy donors. Data came from immunoSEQ multiplex PCR; TCRdb stores just in-frame clones and leaves some out. Among about 330,000 clones listed, 75% to 90% were seen once. The sample taken for sequencing was PBMCs. Receptor source: a woman aged 18-30 years in good health and CMV-seronegative.

The V and J genes are TRBV25-1 and TRBJ1-1; D perhaps matches TRBD1 (5 bases). Germline V CDR1 and CDR2: MGHDK, SYGVNS. V was pared by 3 bases and J by 11 bases, with 13 bases between. The CDR3 runs 12 residues. CDR3 region: CASSEAPPGAFF. Written as DNA, the CDR3 is TGTGCCAGCAGTGAGGCACCCCCAGGGGCTTTCTTT.

The V and J genes are TRBV29-1 and TRBJ1-4; D might be TRBD1 (6 bases). The CDR3 has 14 residues. Germline-derived CDR1 and CDR2 are SQVTM and ANQGSEA. V lost 2 bases, J lost 4 bases, and 11 bases lay in between. CDR3 protein: CSVETGQINEKLFF. CDR3 nucleotide sequence: TGCAGCGTTGAAACAGGACAGATTAATGAAAAACTGTTTTTT. Filled out from reference TRBV29-1 and TRBJ1-4, the complete variable domain reads SAVISQKPSRDICQRGTSLTIQCQVDSQVTMMFWYRQQPGQSLTLIATANQGSEATYESGFVIDKFPISRPNLTFSTLTVSNMSPEDSSIYLCSVETGQINEKLFFGSGTQLSVL.

The chain uses TRBV23-1 and TRBJ1-1; D uncertain. TRBV23-1 qualifies as an ORF whose function is uncertain. Deletions cut 0 bases from V and 0 bases from J, with 8 bases between. The CDR3 has 15 residues. This chain's CDR3 is CASSQSRVLNTEAFF. CDR3 DNA: TGCGCCAGCAGTCAATCGAGGGTCCTGAACACTGAAGCTTTCTTT.

The V gene is TRBV10-3, the J gene TRBJ1-4; 10 bases map to TRBD1. The V segment lost 5 bases and the J segment 8 bases; nucleotides outside the gene matches: 8. This CDR3 region has 15 residues. Germline V lookup: CDR1 ENHRY, CDR2 SYGVKD. CDR3 nucleotides: TGTGCCATCAGTTCCGGACAGGGGGATCGGGAAAAACTGTTTTTT. As protein: CAISSGQGDREKLFF.

The gene calls are TRBV10-3 and TRBJ2-7; the match to TRBD2 covers 7 bases. Germline assignment: CDR1 ENHRY and CDR2 SYGVKD. The CDR3 extends over 15 amino acids. J was trimmed by 0 bases and V by 6 bases; bases with no gene match: 8. CDR3 coding DNA: TGTGCCATCAGAGAGGGACTACCGAGCTCCTACGAGCAGTACTTC. Translation: CAIREGLPSSYEQYF.

This chain links TRBV15 with TRBJ2-7; no reliable D call. V lost 3 bases and J 1 base, leaving 7 bases between the germline ends. Germline V CDR1 and CDR2: LNHNV, YYDKDF (reference sequence). The CDR3 has 13 amino acids. CDR3 region: CATSSTSSYEQYF. DNA for the CDR3: TGTGCCACCAGCAGTACTTCTTCCTACGAGCAGTACTTC.

The genes are TRBV7-6 and TRBJ2-5; D perhaps matches TRBD2 (5 bases). This CDR3 contains 15 residues. V was clipped by 0 bases and J by 4 bases, with 12 bases between them. Germline values: CDR1 SGHVS, CDR2 FNYEAQ. The CDR3 here is CASSLAGNGLETQYF. The CDR3 region has the DNA TGTGCCAGCAGCTTAGCCGGGAACGGGTTAGAGACCCAGTACTTC.

This clone has more than one count but fewer than ten. The CDR3 reads CASSPGTHDGETQYF. The CDR3 DNA sequence: TGTGCCAGCAGCCCAGGGACACACGATGGGGAGACCCAGTACTTC. This chain connects TRBV7-7 to TRBJ2-5; D is possibly TRBD1 (6 bases). The CDR3 consists of 15 residues. V was cut by 5 bases and J by 5 bases, with 18 bases left in between. Germline CDR1 reads SSHAT; CDR2 reads FNYEAQ (reference sequence).

The rearrangement links TRBV9 to TRBJ1-1; D gene unclear. Germline lookup yields CDR1 SGDLS and CDR2 YYNGEE. CDR3 length: 13 amino acids. Trimming cost V 0 bases and J 10 bases, with 13 bases left between them. The CDR3 spells CASSVVPTSGAFF. In nucleotides, the CDR3 is TGTGCCAGCAGCGTAGTTCCGACCTCGGGAGCTTTCTTT. Supplemented by reference TRBV9 and TRBJ1-1, the full variable domain reads DSGVTQTPKHLITATGQRVTLRCSPRSGDLSVYWYQQSLDQGLQFLIQYYNGEERAKGNILERFSAQQFPDLHSELNLSSLELGDSALYFCASSVVPTSGAFFGQGTRLTVV.

The V gene is TRBV12-2, the J gene TRBJ2-7; the DNA was not compared with TRBD2, the D call given in the table. TRBV12-2 is listed as a pseudogene. The CDR3 is 14 amino acids. The CDR3 nucleotides read TGTGCAAGTCGGTCCGGGACTAGCGGCTACGAGCAGTACTTC. The encoded protein is CASRSGTSGYEQYF.

There are a few counts of this clone. The chain has TRBV7-2 and TRBJ2-7; TRBD2 is a possible D gene (5 bases). CDR3 length equals 13 residues. Germline lookup yields CDR1 SGHTA and CDR2 FQGNSA. V was shortened by 5 bases and J by 4 bases, with 12 bases between the two germline ends. CDR3 bases: TGTGCCAGCAGCCCCGGGGAGTGGTACGAGCAGTACTTC. Its translation: CASSPGEWYEQYF.

This chain links TRBV7-2 with TRBJ2-4; tentative D call: TRBD1 (6 bases). Germline CDR1 SGHTA, CDR2 FQGNSA. The CDR3 length is 12 residues. V lost 4 bases to trimming and J lost 7 bases, with 8 bases between them. DNA of the CDR3: TGTGCCAGCAGCTCTAGGGGGAACATTCAGTACTTC. This codes for CASSSRGNIQYF.

The chain employs TRBV4-2 and TRBJ2-1; maybe TRBD1 (5 bases). The CDR3 runs 12 residues. Germline V gene sequence: CDR1 LGHNA, CDR2 YNFKEQ. V was pared by 3 bases and J by 5 bases, with 5 bases between. CDR3 in amino acids: CASSHRDNEQFF. The DNA of the CDR3 is TGTGCCAGCAGCCACAGGGACAATGAGCAGTTCTTC.

The chain recombines TRBV9 with TRBJ2-1; 7 bases match TRBD2. Germline values: CDR1 SGDLS, CDR2 YYNGEE. The CDR3 contains 16 residues. V shed 4 bases, J shed 2 bases, and the junction held 9 bases outside the gene matches. CDR3 region: CASSSPAGAAYNEQFF. Here the CDR3 DNA reads TGTGCCAGCAGCTCTCCGGCGGGAGCCGCCTACAATGAGCAGTTCTTC.

This chain links TRBV27 with TRBJ2-2, with TRBD2 identical over 7 bases. V lost 5 bases to trimming and J lost 7 bases; unmatched junction nucleotides: 7. The CDR3 consists of 14 residues. In germline, CDR1 is MNHEY, CDR2 SMNVEV (reference sequence). CDR3 DNA sequence: TGTGCCAGCAGTCCGGGACTATTGGGCGGGGAGCTGTTTTTT. This gives the protein CASSPGLLGGELFF.

The chain is built from TRBV7-9 and TRBJ2-7, with D tentatively TRBD2 (5 bases). The V gene's germline CDR1 is SEHNR and CDR2 FQNEAQ (reference sequence). The CDR3 is 13 residues long. Trimming pared 5 bases from V and 5 bases from J, leaving 13 bases between. The CDR3: CASSPEGEDEQYF. In DNA, the CDR3 is TGTGCCAGCAGCCCCGAGGGCGAGGACGAGCAGTACTTC. The variable domain in full, completed from reference TRBV7-9 and TRBJ2-7, reads DTGVSQNPRHKITKRGQNVTFRCDPISEHNRLYWYRQTLGQGPEFLTYFQNEAQLEKSRLLSDRFSAERPKGSFSTLEIQRTEQGDSAMYLCASSPEGEDEQYFGPGTRLTVT.

V is TRBV28 and J is TRBJ2-2; 15 bases line up with TRBD2. The CDR3 is 19 amino acids. The germline CDR1 and CDR2 sequences are MDHEN and SYDVKM. V gave up 5 bases and J gave up 5 bases; unmatched junction bases: 12. The CDR3 DNA follows: TGTGCCAGCAGTACATTCCCGGGACTAGCGGGAGGTAGGACCGGGGAGCTGTTTTTT. Its translation: CASSTFPGLAGGRTGELFF.

The chain recombines TRBV5-4 with TRBJ2-1; D remains ambiguous. V gave up 2 bases and J gave up 4 bases, with 13 bases separating them. Per the germline V gene, CDR1 is SGHNT and CDR2 is YYREEE (reference sequence). CDR3 length: 15 amino acids. The CDR3 nucleotides read TGTGCCAGCAGCTTTGCTCTAGAGCATTACAATGAGCAGTTCTTC. As protein: CASSFALEHYNEQFF.

V and J are TRBV27 and TRBJ1-3; TRBD1 aligns across 11 bases. The CDR3 contains 16 residues. Per germline, CDR1 MNHEY and CDR2 SMNVEV (reference sequence). The trim removed 5 bases at V and 3 bases at J, leaving 6 bases unmatched. The CDR3 bases are TGTGCCAGCAGTCCCCGGACAGGGGGCTTTGGAAACACCATATATTTT. This sequence encodes CASSPRTGGFGNTIYF.

The chain employs TRBV4-3 and TRBJ2-5; no clear D gene. Germline assignment: CDR1 LGHNA and CDR2 YSLEER. The CDR3 consists of 14 residues. With 1 base removed from V and 9 bases from J, the gap between germline ends came to 15 bases. The CDR3 DNA is TGCGCCAGCAGCCAAGTTGGAGCCGTCGAGGCCCAGTACTTC. Amino acid sequence: CASSQVGAVEAQYF.

V and J are TRBV6-5 and TRBJ2-1, with 9 nucleotides matching TRBD2. J lost 8 bases, V lost 5 bases, and 10 bases had no gene match. This CDR3 region has 15 residues. Germline CDR1 reads MNHEY; CDR2 reads SVGAGI. The DNA of the CDR3 is TGTGCCAGCAGTCCCTATAGCGGGAGTGGCTATGAGCAGTTCTTC. Protein sequence: CASSPYSGSGYEQFF.

The rearrangement uses TRBV6-6 and TRBJ2-1, with TRBD1 matching 11 bases. There are 15 residues in the CDR3. V trimming: 4 bases; J trimming: 7 bases; junction bases outside the gene matches: 6. The germline CDR1 and CDR2 sequences are MNHNY and SVGAGI (reference sequence). The CDR3 region has the DNA TGTGCCAGCAGTTCACCCGGGACAGGGGGGAATGAGCAGTTCTTC. It codes for CASSSPGTGGNEQFF.

This rearrangement joins TRBV6-5 to TRBJ2-6; 7 positions agree with TRBD1. V lost 6 bases and J lost 4; bases outside the gene matches: 6. This CDR3 spans 15 amino acids. Germline V CDR1 and CDR2: MNHEY, SVGAGI. The CDR3: CASSPTGYGANVLTF. The CDR3 DNA reads as TGTGCCAGCAGCCCGACAGGGTACGGGGCCAACGTCCTGACTTTC.

This chain links TRBV6-5 with TRBJ2-3, with D hard to call. The CDR3 has 11 residues. The V end was cut by 6 bases, the J end by 6 bases, with 7 bases between. CDR1 is MNHEY and CDR2 is SVGAGI in the germline V gene. Written as DNA, the CDR3 is TGTGCCAGCAGCAACGCGGATACGCAGTATTTT. This encodes CASSNADTQYF.

The chain joins TRBV4-3 to TRBJ2-1, with TRBD2 matching 10 bases. CDR1 is LGHNA and CDR2 is YSLEER in the germline V gene. The length of the CDR3 is 16 residues. J lost 3 bases, V lost 0 bases, and 2 bases had no gene match. The CDR3 DNA is TGCGCCAGCAGCCAAGATACTAGCGGGAACTACAATGAGCAGTTCTTC. This codes for CASSQDTSGNYNEQFF.

This clone was detected only a few times. The J gene is TRBJ2-7, the V gene TRBV7-9; 9 bases are shared with TRBD1. This CDR3 region has 13 residues. The J segment lost 5 bases and the V segment lost 5 bases, leaving 4 bases of the junction unmatched. Germline-derived CDR1 and CDR2 are SEHNR and FQNEAQ (reference sequence). CDR3 residues: CASSRQGGDEQYF. For the CDR3, the DNA is TGTGCCAGCAGCCGACAGGGGGGAGACGAGCAGTACTTC.

On this clone itself: Other DNA sequences from this sample encode an identical CDR3 as well. The chain recombines TRBV5-1 with TRBJ2-7; TRBD1 matches at 9 bases. CDR1 SGHRS and CDR2 YFSETQ come from the germline V gene. The trim removed 4 bases at V and 1 base at J, leaving 3 bases unmatched. This CDR3 has 14 amino acids. The CDR3 DNA is TGCGCCAGCAGCCCGGGACAGGGTTCCTACGAGCAGTACTTC. It yields the protein CASSPGQGSYEQYF.

This chain links TRBV5-1 with TRBJ2-2, with D maybe TRBD2 (5 bases). V was pared by 2 bases and J by 3 bases, with 11 bases between. This CDR3 is built from 15 residues. In germline, CDR1 is SGHRS, CDR2 YFSETQ. This chain's CDR3 is CASSLGGADTGELFF. The DNA of the CDR3 is TGCGCCAGCAGCTTAGGAGGAGCGGACACCGGGGAGCTGTTTTTT.